This paragraph covers one T cell receptor beta chain sequence. The J segment lost 6 bases and the V segment lost 6 bases, leaving 14 bases of the junction unmatched. Germline values: CDR1 MNHEY, CDR2 SMNVEV (reference sequence). This CDR3 has 15 amino acids. The record originates from a study of cytomegalovirus exposure and HLA in healthy donors. 60 Vbeta and 13 Jbeta primers were used in PCR. The assay was immunoSEQ multiplex PCR, and TCRdb's table has in-frame clones only and misses some. The repertoire table contains about 120,000 clones. The gene calls are TRBV27 and TRBJ2-7; the match to TRBD1 covers 7 bases. The sequenced material came from PBMCs. The receptor was isolated from a man aged 35 to 55 in good health and CMV-seropositive. CDR3 sequence (DNA): TGTGCCAGCAGGGGGACAGTTGTCCCTCTAGGCGAGCAGTACTTC. It codes for CASRGTVVPLGEQYF.